The 15 T cell receptor beta chains given below trace back to one sample, sequenced in a study of blood T cell repertoires in COVID-19. TCRdb keeps only in-frame clones here, not all; method: immunoSEQ multiplex PCR. Of about 250,000 clones in the sample, 85% were seen once. Sequencing was carried out using PBMCs or T cells enriched from blood (not recorded which). Receptors were obtained from a woman aged 45-65 years with acute COVID-19.

V usage is TRBV30 and J usage is TRBJ2-7; D possibly corresponds to TRBD2 (5 bases). With 0 bases removed from V and 5 bases from J, the gap between germline ends came to 17 bases. The CDR3 totals 15 residues. Germline-derived CDR1 and CDR2 are GTSNPN and SVGIG (reference sequence). CDR3 sequence reads: CAWSVGLTINDEQYF. In DNA, the CDR3 is TGTGCCTGGAGTGTGGGCCTGACTATTAACGACGAGCAGTACTTC.

Written as DNA, the CDR3 is TGTGCCAGCAGACAGGGGGGGTTCGGTGAAGCTTTCTTT. Its protein is CASRQGGFGEAFF. The chain employs TRBV2 and TRBJ1-1; 8 nucleotides align to TRBD1. This CDR3 is 13 amino acids long. Germline-derived CDR1 and CDR2 are SNHLY and FYNNEI. V lost 6 bases and J lost 7; bases outside the gene matches: 7.

This chain connects TRBV12-3 or TRBV12-4 to TRBJ1-1; 8 positions agree with TRBD1. J lost 7 bases, V lost 5 bases, and 6 bases had no gene match. The CDR3 extends over 13 amino acids. The CDR3 DNA sequence: TGTGCCAGCAGTCTCAGGGGGCGCATTGAAGCTTTCTTT. It yields the protein CASSLRGRIEAFF.

This clone was observed a single time. The chain carries TRBV7-8 and TRBJ2-1, with D maybe TRBD1 (6 bases). Trimming took off 5 bases at V and 0 bases at J, with 14 bases between the two ends. There are 16 residues in the CDR3. CDR1 and CDR2 from the germline V gene are SGHVS and FQNEAQ. The CDR3 bases are TGTGCCAGCAGCGGAAGACAGGCTAGCTCCTACAATGAGCAGTTCTTC. This translates into CASSGRQASSYNEQFF. Filled out from reference TRBV7-8 and TRBJ2-1, the complete variable domain reads GAGVSQSPRYKVAKRGQDVALRCDPISGHVSLFWYQQALGQGPEFLTYFQNEAQLDKSGLPSDRFFAERPEGSVSTLKIQRTQQEDSAVYLCASSGRQASSYNEQFFGPGTRLTVL.

This clone was seen only a few times. This chain connects TRBV15 to TRBJ1-1; D gene uncertain. CDR1 is LNHNV, CDR2 YYDKDF, per germline (reference sequence). The CDR3 totals 13 residues. Trimming pared 5 bases from V and 10 bases from J, leaving 17 bases between. The CDR3: CATSDSGQIRAFF. DNA for the CDR3: TGTGCCACCAGCGACTCTGGTCAAATACGAGCTTTCTTT.

This chain uses TRBV6-6 with TRBJ1-1; 9 nucleotides align to TRBD1. Trimming took 2 bases from V and 4 from J; bases not matched to a gene: 5. The CDR3 runs to 15 residues. CDR1 is MNHNY and CDR2 is SVGAGI in the germline V gene (reference sequence). The CDR3 bases are TGTGCCAGCAGTTACGGGACAGGGTTTGGCACTGAAGCTTTCTTT. It encodes CASSYGTGFGTEAFF.

This rearrangement joins TRBV4-1 to TRBJ1-2; 10 bases fit TRBD1. Germline CDR1 reads MGHRA; CDR2 reads YSYEKL. The CDR3 sequence is 15 residues long. The V gene end was trimmed by 2 bases and the J gene end by 5 bases; junction bases not matched to a gene: 5. The CDR3 DNA is TGCGCCAGCAGCCAACCTTGGACAGGGGGTTATGGCTACACCTTC. Protein product: CASSQPWTGGYGYTF.

V usage is TRBV15 and J usage is TRBJ1-5, with D perhaps TRBD1 (5 bases). CDR3 length equals 14 residues. Germline values: CDR1 LNHNV, CDR2 YYDKDF (reference sequence). Trimming took off 1 base at V and 7 bases at J, with 11 bases between the two ends. CDR3 sequence (DNA): TGTGCCACCAGCAGAGGGGACTCCGCACAGCCCCAGCATTTT. Its translation is CATSRGDSAQPQHF.

In this sample, this clone turned up a few times. The V gene is TRBV18, the J gene TRBJ1-1; no firm D call. The V gene lost 2 bases and the J gene lost 10 bases, with 17 bases spanning the gap. The germline CDR1 and CDR2 sequences are KGHSH and LQKENI. This CDR3 spans 14 amino acids. In DNA, the CDR3 is TGTGCCAGCTCACCATTGCAGGAACTACGGGGAGCTTTCTTT. Encoded protein: CASSPLQELRGAFF.

This sequence joins TRBV6-4 and TRBJ1-1; D gene uncertain. This CDR3 has 13 residues. Trimming took 2 bases from V and 3 from J, leaving 7 bases between them. Germline V gene lookup returns CDR1 MRHNA and CDR2 SNTAGT. CDR3 sequence: CASSDEPHTEAFF. CDR3 DNA sequence: TGTGCCAGCAGTGACGAGCCACACACTGAAGCTTTCTTT.

This chain joins TRBV5-1 and TRBJ2-2, with TRBD1 matching 8 bases. Looked up from germline, CDR1 is SGHRS and CDR2 is YFSETQ. The length of the CDR3 is 14 residues. V dropped 7 bases and J dropped 6; count of bases not matched to a gene: 8. CDR3 sequence: CASRRQGMAGELFF. As DNA, the CDR3 is TGCGCCAGCCGACGACAGGGGATGGCCGGGGAGCTGTTTTTT.

This chain uses TRBV19 with TRBJ2-2; tentative D call: TRBD2 (5 bases). The CDR3 length is 17 residues. Germline V gene data show CDR1 as LNHDA and CDR2 as SQIVND (reference sequence). V shed 2 bases and J shed 2 bases, with 15 bases lying between them. The CDR3 nucleotides read TGTGCCAGTAGTATAAGGGCGCAGGCGGGTAACACCGGGGAGCTGTTTTTT. It translates to CASSIRAQAGNTGELFF. Variable domain in full (rest from reference TRBV19 and TRBJ2-2): DGGITQSPKYLFRKEGQNVTLSCEQNLNHDAMYWYRQDPGQGLRLIYYSQIVNDFQKGDIAEGYSVSREKKESFPLTVTSAQKNPTAFYLCASSIRAQAGNTGELFFGEGSRLTVL.

This clone was recorded once. This chain uses TRBV6-5 with TRBJ1-4; 9 bases are a match to TRBD1. Germline V gives CDR1 MNHEY, CDR2 SVGAGI. Germline trimming cut 5 bases from V and 8 bases from J; bases unmatched to any gene: 6. The CDR3 extends over 14 amino acids. The DNA for the CDR3 is TGTGCCAGCAGTAAGGGACAGGGTCGGGAAAAACTGTTTTTT. Its protein is CASSKGQGREKLFF.

The chain is built from TRBV10-2 and TRBJ2-7; a possible D gene is TRBD1 (6 bases). The V gene lost 5 bases and the J gene lost 3 bases, with 11 bases spanning the gap. This CDR3 is built from 13 residues. From germline, CDR1 is WSHSY and CDR2 SAAADI. As DNA, the CDR3 is TGCGCCAGCAGTCGACAGGAAAACTACGAGCAGTACTTC. Translating gives CASSRQENYEQYF.

This rearrangement joins TRBV5-4 to TRBJ2-5; possible D gene TRBD1, 7 bases. CDR3 length: 13 residues. V was clipped by 3 bases and J by 5 bases, with 11 bases between them. Looked up from germline, CDR1 is SGHNT and CDR2 is YYREEE (reference sequence). CDR3 amino acids: CASSWAGGETQYF. CDR3 sequence (DNA): TGTGCCAGCAGCTGGGCAGGGGGGGAGACCCAGTACTTC.